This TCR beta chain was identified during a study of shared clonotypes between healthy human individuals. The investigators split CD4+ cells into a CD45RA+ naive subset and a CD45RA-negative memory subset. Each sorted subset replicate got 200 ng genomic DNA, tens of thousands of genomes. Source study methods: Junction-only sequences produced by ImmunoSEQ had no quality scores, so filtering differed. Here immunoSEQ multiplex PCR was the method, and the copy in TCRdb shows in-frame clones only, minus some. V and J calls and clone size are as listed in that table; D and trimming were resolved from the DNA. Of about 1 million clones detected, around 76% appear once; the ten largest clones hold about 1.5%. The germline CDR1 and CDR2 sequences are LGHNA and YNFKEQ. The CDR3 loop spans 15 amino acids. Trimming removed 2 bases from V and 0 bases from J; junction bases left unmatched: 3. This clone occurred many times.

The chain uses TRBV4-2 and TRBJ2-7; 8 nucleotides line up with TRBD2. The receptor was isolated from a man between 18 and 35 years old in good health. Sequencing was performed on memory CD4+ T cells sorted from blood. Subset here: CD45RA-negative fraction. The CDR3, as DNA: TGTGCCAGCAGCCAAACCGGGACTAGCTCCTACGAGCAGTACTTC. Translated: CASSQTGTSSYEQYF.